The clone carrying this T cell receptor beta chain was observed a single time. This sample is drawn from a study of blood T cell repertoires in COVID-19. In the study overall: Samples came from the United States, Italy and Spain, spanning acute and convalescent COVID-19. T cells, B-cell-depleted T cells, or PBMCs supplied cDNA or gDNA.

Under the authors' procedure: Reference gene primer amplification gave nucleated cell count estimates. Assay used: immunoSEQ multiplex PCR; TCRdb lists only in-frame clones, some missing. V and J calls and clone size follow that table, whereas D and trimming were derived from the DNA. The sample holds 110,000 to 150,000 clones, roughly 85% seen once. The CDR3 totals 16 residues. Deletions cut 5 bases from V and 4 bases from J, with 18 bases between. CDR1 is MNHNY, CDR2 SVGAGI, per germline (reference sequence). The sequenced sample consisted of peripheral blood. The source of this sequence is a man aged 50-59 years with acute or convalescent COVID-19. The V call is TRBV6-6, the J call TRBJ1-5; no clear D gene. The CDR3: CASSTEETNQNQPQHF. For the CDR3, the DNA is TGTGCCAGCAGTACCGAGGAGACTAATCAAAATCAGCCCCAGCATTTT.